This is a list of T cell receptor beta chains from one sample in a study of CXCR3-negative and CXCR3-positive naive CD8 T cells. With the 5' RACE reads reprocessed, TCRdb shows one record per CDR3 protein and no DNA. This sample contains tens of thousands of distinct CDR3 sequences. The sample consisted of naive CXCR3+ CD8+ T cells from blood. Receptor source: a human donor in good health. Some clones in this sample may be carry-over from other donors' samples. Both conserved end residues are part of each CDR3.

v_call	j_call	cdr3_aa
TRBV20-1	TRBJ2-1	CSVPGLRFPHEQFF
TRBV7-2	TRBJ2-1	CASKADSYNEQFF
TRBV14	TRBJ2-2	CASSQDVTGAAGPAGELFF
TRBV20-1	TRBJ2-1	CSARDRDFIYNEQFF
TRBV29-1	TRBJ1-3	CSVEPRGVNTIYF
TRBV11-1	TRBJ2-1	CASSQRPLSSYNEQFF
TRBV29-1	TRBJ2-7	CSVPDGAYEQYF
TRBV6-2/TRBV6-3	TRBJ2-1	CASSYDGGGWGNEQFF
TRBV4-3	TRBJ2-7	CASSRSEGSHEQYF
TRBV12-5	TRBJ1-5	CASGQGQPDQPQHF
TRBV15	TRBJ2-3	CATSRVRPTFTDTQYF
TRBV12-3/TRBV12-4	TRBJ2-7	CASNHRASGSQEQYF
TRBV18	TRBJ1-2	CASSPGQGSYGYTF
TRBV7-9	TRBJ2-1	CASSYRFNEQFF
TRBV7-9	TRBJ2-2	CASPPPATGELFF